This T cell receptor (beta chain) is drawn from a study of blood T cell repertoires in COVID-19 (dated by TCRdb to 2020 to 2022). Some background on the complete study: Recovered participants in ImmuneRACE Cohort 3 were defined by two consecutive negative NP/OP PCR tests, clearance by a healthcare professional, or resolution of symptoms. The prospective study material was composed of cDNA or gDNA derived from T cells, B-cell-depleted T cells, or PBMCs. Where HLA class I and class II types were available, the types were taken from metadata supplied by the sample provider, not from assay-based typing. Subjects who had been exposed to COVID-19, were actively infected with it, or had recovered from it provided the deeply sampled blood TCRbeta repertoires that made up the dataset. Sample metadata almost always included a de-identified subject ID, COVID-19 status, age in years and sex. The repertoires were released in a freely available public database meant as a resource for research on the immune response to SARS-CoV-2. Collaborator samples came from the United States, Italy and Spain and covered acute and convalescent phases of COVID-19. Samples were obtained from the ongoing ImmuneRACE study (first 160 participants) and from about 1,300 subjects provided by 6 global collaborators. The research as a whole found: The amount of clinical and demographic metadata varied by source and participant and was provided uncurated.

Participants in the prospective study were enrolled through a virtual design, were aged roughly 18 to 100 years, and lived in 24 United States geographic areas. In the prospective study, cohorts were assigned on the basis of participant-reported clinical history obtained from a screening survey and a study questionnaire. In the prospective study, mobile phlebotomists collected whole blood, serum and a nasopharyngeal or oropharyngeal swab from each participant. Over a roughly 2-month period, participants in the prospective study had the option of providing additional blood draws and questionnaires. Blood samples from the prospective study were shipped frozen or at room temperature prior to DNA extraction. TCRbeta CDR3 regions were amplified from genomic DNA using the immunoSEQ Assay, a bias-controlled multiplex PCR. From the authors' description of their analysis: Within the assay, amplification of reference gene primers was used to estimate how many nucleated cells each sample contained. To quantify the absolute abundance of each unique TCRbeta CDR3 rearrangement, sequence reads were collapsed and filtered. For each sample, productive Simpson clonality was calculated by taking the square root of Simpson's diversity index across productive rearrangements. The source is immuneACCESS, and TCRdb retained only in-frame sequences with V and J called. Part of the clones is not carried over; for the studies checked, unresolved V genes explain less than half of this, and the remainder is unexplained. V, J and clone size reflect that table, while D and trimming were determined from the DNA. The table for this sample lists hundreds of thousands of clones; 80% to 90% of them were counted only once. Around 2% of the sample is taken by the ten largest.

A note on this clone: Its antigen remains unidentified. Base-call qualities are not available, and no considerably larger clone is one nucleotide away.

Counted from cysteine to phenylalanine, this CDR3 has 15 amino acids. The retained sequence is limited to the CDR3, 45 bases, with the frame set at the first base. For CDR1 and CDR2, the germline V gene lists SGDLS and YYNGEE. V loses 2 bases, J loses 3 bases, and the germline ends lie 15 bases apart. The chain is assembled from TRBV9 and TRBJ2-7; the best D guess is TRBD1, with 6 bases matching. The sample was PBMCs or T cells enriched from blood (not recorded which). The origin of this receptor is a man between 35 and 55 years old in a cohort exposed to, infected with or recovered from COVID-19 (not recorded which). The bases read TGTGCCAGCAGCGTGACAGGCGCCAAGAACTACGAGCAGTACTTC. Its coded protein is CASSVTGAKNYEQYF.